This T cell receptor (beta chain) was recorded in a study of T cells expressing NK-cell markers. As for the study in general: Obtained from sorted CD3+CD56+NKG2C+, CD3+CD56+NKG2C- and CD3+CD56-NKG2C+ T cells were the TCR beta repertoires. The study, taken as a whole, reports: Similarly, these clonotypes led the CD3+CD56-NKG2C+ fraction as well in several donors. It was still unclear whether expanded NKG2C+ T cell clones were HCMV specific.

Notes on this clonotype: Its cognate antigen is unknown.

Generation of TCR beta cDNA was performed by 5'RACE template switching incorporating UMIs. TCRdb re-called the 5' RACE reads and catalogs CDR3 proteins one per entry, DNA excluded. The record lists under 500,000 distinct CDR3 sequences, of which the ten most abundant hold about 7.3%. This CDR3 has 13 residues. Germline V CDR1 and CDR2: LNHNV, YYDKDF (reference sequence). The chain has TRBV15 and TRBJ2-3. Sequenced sample: blood T cells: a sorted CD56 or NKG2C T cell subset, CD4+ or CD8+ T cells, or bulk PBMC T cells (not recorded which). The clonotype was recovered from a woman aged 18 to 75 in good health. The CDR3 here is CATSRGGTDTQYF.